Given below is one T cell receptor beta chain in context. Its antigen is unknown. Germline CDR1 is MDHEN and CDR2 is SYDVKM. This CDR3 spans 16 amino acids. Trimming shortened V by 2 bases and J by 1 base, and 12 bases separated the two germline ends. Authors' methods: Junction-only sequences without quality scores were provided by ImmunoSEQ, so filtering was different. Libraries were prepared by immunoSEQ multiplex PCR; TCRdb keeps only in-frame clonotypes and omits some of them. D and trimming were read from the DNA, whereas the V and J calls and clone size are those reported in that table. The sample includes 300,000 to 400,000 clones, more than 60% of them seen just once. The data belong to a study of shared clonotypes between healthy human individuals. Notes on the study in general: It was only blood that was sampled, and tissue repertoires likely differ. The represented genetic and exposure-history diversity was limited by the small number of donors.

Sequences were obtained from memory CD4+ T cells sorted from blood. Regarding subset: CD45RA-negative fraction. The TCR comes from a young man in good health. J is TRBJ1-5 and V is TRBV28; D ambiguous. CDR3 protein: CASSLRSGGSNQPQHF. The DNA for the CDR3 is TGTGCCAGCAGTTTAAGATCCGGTGGGAGCAATCAGCCCCAGCATTTT.